This T cell receptor (beta chain) was identified in a study of blood T cell repertoires in COVID-19. The V end was cut by 5 bases, the J end by 0 bases, with 8 bases between. The CDR3 is 14 residues long. Germline CDR1 and CDR2: LNHDA and SQIVND (reference sequence). Only in-frame clones appear in the TCRdb table, and some are missing; sequencing was by immunoSEQ multiplex PCR. The table has some 150,000 clones, 84% seen once. This rearrangement joins TRBV19 to TRBJ1-3, with no clear D. Sequenced material: peripheral blood. This sequence was found in a human donor in a cohort sampled during active COVID-19. The CDR3 reads CASSSQRSGNTIYF. CDR3 sequence (DNA): TGTGCCAGTAGTTCACAACGCTCTGGAAACACCATATATTTT.